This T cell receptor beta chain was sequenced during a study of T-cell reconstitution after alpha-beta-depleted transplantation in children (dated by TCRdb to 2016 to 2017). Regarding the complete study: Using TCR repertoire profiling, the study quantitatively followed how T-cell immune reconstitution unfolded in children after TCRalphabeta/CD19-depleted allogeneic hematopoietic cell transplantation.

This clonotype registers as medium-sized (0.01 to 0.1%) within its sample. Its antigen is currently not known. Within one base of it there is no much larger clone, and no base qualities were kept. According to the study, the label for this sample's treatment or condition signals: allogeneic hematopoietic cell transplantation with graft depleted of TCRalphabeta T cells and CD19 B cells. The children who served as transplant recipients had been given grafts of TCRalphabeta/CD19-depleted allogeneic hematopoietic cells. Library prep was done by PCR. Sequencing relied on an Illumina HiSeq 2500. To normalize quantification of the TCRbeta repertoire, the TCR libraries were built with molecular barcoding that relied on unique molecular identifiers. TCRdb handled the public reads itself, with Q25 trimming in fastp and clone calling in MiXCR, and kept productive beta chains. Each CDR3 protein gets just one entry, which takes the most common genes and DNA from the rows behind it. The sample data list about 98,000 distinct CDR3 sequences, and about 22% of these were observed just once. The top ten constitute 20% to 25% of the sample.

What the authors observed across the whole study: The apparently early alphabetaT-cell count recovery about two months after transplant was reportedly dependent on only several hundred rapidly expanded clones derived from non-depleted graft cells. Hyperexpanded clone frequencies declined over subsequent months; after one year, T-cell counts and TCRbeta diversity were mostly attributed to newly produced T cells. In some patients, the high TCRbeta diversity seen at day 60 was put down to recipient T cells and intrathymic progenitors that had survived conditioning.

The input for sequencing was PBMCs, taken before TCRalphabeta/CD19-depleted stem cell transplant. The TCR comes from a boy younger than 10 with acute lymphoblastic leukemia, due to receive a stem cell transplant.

The sequenced DNA: TGTGCCAGCAGTTTACGAAGGCGGCAAGAGACCCAGTACTTC. Its protein is CASSLRRRQETQYF. Here the chain combines TRBV12-3 or TRBV12-4 and TRBJ2-5; no confident D gene assignment can be made. The V end loses 2 bases and the J end loses 2 bases, and a stretch of 9 bases separates them. The CDR3 starts with the cysteine, ends with the phenylalanine, and has 14 residues. The DNA shown is the 42-base CDR3, in frame from base 1.